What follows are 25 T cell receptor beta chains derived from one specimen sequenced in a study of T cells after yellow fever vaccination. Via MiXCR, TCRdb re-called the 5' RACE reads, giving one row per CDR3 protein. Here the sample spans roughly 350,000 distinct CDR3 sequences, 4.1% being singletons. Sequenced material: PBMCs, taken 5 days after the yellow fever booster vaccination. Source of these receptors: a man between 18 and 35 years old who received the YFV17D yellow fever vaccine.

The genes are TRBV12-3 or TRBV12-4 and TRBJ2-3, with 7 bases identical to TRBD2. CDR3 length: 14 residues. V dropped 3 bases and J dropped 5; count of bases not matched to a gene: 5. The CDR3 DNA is TGTGCCAGCAGTTTGGGTCCGGGGGGAGATACGCAGTATTTT. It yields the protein CASSLGPGGDTQYF.

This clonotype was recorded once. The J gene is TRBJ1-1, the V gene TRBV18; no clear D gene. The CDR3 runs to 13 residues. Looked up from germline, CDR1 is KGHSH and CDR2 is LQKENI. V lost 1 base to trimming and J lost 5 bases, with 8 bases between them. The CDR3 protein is CASSPRGWTEAFF. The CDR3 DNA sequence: TGTGCCAGCTCACCACGGGGATGGACTGAAGCTTTCTTT.

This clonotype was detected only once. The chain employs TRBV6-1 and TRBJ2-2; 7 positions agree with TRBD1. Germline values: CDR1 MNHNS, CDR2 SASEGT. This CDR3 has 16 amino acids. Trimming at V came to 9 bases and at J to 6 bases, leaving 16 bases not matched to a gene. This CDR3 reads CASRGPVSSMAGELFF. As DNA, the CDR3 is TGTGCCAGTAGGGGGCCCGTGTCATCCATGGCCGGGGAGCTGTTTTTT.

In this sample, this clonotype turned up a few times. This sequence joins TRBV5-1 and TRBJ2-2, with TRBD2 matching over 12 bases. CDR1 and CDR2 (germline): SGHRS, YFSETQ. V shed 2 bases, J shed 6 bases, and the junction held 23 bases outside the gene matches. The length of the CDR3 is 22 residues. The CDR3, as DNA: TGCGCCAGCAGCTTCCCCCGAACCGGACTAGCGGGACAGGGTTTCTGGGCCGGGGAGCTGTTTTTT. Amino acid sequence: CASSFPRTGLAGQGFWAGELFF.

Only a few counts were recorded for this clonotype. CDR3 coding DNA: TGTGCCAGCAGTTTCCGACTACGGCCACGCGACGAGCAGTACTTC. Translating gives CASSFRLRPRDEQYF. The chain couples TRBV6-5 to TRBJ2-7, with D perhaps matching TRBD2 (5 bases). Germline CDR1 and CDR2: MNHEY and SVGAGI. This CDR3 is built from 15 residues. V lost 4 bases to trimming and J lost 5 bases, with 18 bases between them.

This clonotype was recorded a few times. The chain's CDR3 is CASSLTGSTQYF. The CDR3 DNA follows: TGTGCCAGCAGCTTGACAGGCTCGACGCAGTACTTC. This rearrangement joins TRBV7-2 to TRBJ2-7, with D tentatively TRBD1 (6 bases). CDR3 length: 12 residues. Germline V lookup: CDR1 SGHTA, CDR2 FQGNSA. V was shortened by 3 bases and J by 9 bases, with 12 bases between the two germline ends.

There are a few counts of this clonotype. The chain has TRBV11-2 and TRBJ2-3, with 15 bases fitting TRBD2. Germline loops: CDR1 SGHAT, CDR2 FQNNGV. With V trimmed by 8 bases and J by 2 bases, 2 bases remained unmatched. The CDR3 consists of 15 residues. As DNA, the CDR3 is TGTGCCAGCGGACTAGCGGGGGGGGCCACAGATACGCAGTATTTT. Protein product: CASGLAGGATDTQYF. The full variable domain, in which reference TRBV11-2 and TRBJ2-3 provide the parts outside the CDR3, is EAGVAQSPRYKIIEKRQSVAFWCNPISGHATLYWYQQILGQGPKLLIQFQNNGVVDDSQLPKDRFSAERLKGVDSTLKIQPAKLEDSAVYLCASGLAGGATDTQYFGPGTRLTVL.

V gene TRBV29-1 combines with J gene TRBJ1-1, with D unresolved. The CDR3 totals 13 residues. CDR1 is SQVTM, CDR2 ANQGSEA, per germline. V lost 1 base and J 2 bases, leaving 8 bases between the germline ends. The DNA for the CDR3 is TGCAGCGTTGAAGTGGGGTTTAACACTGAAGCTTTCTTT. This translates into CSVEVGFNTEAFF.

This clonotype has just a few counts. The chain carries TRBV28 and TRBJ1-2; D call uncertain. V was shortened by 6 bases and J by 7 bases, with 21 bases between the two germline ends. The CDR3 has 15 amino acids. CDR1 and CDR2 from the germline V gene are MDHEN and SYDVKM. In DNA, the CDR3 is TGTGCCAGCAGCCCTTGGGGTTTGCAAAGGAGTGGCTACACCTTC. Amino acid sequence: CASSPWGLQRSGYTF.

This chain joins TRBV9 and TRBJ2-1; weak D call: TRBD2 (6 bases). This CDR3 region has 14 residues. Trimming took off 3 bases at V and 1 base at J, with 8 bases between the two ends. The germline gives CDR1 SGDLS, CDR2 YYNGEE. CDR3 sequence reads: CASSGSGSYNEQFF. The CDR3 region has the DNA TGTGCCAGCAGCGGTAGCGGATCCTACAATGAGCAGTTCTTC.

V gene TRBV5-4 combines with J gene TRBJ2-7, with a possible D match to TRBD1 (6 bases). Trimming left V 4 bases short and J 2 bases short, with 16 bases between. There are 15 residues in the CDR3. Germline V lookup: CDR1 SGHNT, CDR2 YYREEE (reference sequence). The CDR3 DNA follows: TGTGCCAGCAGCCCACAAACGAGGGGGACCTACGAGCAGTACTTC. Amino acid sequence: CASSPQTRGTYEQYF. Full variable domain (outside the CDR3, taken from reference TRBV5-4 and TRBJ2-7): ETGVTQSPTHLIKTRGQQVTLRCSSQSGHNTVSWYQQALGQGPQFIFQYYREEENGRGNFPPRFSGLQFPNYSSELNVNALELDDSALYLCASSPQTRGTYEQYFGPGTRLTVT.

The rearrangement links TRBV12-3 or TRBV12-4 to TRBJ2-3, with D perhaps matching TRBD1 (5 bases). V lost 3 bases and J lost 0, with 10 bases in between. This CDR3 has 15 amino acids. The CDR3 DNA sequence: TGTGCCAGCAGTTTGAAGGGGTCTAGCACAGATACGCAGTATTTT. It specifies CASSLKGSSTDTQYF.

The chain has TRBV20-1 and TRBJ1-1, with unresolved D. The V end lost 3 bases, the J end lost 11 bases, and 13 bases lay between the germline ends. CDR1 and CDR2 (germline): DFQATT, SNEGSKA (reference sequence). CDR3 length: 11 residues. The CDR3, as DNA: TGCAGTGCTAGTCGTCTGGCGGGGGCTTTCTTT. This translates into CSASRLAGAFF.

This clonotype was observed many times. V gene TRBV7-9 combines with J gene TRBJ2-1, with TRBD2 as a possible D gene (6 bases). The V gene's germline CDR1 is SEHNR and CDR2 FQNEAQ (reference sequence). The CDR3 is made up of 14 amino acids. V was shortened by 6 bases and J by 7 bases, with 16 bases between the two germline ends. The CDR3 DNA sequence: TGTGCCAGCAGTCGGGACTCCAACGTGAATGAGCAGTTCTTC. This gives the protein CASSRDSNVNEQFF.

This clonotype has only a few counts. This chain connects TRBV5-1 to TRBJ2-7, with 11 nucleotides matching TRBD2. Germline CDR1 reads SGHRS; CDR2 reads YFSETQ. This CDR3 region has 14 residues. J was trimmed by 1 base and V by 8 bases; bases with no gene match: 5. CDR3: CASTPSGGSYEQYF. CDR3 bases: TGCGCCAGTACCCCTAGCGGGGGGTCCTACGAGCAGTACTTC. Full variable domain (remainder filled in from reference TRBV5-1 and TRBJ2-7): KAGVTQTPRYLIKTRGQQVTLSCSPISGHRSVSWYQQTPGQGLQFLFEYFSETQRNKGNFPGRFSGRQFSNSRSEMNVSTLELGDSALYLCASTPSGGSYEQYFGPGTRLTVT.

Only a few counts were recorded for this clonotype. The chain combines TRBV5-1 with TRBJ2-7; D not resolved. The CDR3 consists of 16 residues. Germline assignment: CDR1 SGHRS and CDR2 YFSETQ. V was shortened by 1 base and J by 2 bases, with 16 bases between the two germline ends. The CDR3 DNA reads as TGCGCCAGCAGCTTGAGAAACCGACCCCGAGCCTACGAGCAGTACTTC. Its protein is CASSLRNRPRAYEQYF. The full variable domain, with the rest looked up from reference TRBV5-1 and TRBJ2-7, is KAGVTQTPRYLIKTRGQQVTLSCSPISGHRSVSWYQQTPGQGLQFLFEYFSETQRNKGNFPGRFSGRQFSNSRSEMNVSTLELGDSALYLCASSLRNRPRAYEQYFGPGTRLTVT.

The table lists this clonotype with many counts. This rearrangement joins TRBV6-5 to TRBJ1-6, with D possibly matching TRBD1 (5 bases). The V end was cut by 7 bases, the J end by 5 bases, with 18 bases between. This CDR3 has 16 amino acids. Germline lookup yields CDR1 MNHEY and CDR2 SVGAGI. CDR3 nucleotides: TGTGCCAGCAACAACAATCCGGGACTGAATAATTCACCCCTCCACTTT. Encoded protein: CASNNNPGLNNSPLHF.

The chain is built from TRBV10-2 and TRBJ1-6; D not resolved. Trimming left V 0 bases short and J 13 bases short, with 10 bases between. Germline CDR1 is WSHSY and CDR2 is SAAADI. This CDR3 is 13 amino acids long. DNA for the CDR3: TGCGCCAGCAGTGAGTCTAGGGTTTCGCCCCTCCACTTT. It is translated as CASSESRVSPLHF.

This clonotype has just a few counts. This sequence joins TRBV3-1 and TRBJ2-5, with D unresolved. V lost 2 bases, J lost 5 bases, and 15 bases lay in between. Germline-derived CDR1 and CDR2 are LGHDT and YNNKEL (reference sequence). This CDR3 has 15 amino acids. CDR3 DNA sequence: TGTGCCAGCAGCCAAATACTTAATGCTGTGGAGACCCAGTACTTC. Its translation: CASSQILNAVETQYF.

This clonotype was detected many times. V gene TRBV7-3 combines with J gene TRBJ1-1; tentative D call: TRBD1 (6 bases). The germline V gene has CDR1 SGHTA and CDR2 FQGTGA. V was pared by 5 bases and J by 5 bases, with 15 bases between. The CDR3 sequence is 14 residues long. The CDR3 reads CASSPTGRGTEAFF. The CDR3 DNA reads TGTGCCAGCAGCCCCACAGGGAGGGGGACTGAAGCTTTCTTT.

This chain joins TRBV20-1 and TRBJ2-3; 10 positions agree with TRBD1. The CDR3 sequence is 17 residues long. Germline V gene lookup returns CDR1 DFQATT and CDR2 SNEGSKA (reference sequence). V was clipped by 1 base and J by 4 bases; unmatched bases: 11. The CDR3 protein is CSARGSSGTGAPDTQYF. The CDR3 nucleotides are TGCAGTGCTAGAGGATCCTCCGGGACAGGGGCCCCAGATACGCAGTATTTT.

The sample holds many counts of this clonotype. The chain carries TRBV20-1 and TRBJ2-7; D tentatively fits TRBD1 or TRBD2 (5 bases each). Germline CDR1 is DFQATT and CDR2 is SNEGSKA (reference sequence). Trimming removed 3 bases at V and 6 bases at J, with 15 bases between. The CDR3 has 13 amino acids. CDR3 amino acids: CSASLGELSEQYV. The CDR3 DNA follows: TGCAGTGCTAGTTTGGGGGAGCTGAGCGAGCAGTACGTC.

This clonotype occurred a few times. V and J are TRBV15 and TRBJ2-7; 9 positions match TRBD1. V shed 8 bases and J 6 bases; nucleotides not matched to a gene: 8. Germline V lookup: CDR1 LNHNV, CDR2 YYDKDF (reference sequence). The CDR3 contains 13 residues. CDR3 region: CATGDRGSGEQYF. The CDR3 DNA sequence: TGTGCCACCGGAGACAGGGGGTCCGGCGAGCAGTACTTC.

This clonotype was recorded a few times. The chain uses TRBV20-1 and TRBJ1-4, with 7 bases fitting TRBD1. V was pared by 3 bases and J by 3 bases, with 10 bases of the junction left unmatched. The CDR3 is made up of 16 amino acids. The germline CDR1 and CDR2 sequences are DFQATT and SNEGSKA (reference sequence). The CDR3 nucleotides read TGCAGTGCTAGTCAAACAGGGGTAAAGGCTAATGAAAAACTGTTTTTT. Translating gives CSASQTGVKANEKLFF.

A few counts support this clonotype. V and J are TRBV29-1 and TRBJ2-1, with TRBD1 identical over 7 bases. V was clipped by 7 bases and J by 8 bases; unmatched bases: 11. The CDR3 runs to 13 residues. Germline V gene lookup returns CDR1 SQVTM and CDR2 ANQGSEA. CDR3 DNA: TGCAGCGCAAAAGACAGGGCGGTTGATGAGCAGTTCTTC. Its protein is CSAKDRAVDEQFF.